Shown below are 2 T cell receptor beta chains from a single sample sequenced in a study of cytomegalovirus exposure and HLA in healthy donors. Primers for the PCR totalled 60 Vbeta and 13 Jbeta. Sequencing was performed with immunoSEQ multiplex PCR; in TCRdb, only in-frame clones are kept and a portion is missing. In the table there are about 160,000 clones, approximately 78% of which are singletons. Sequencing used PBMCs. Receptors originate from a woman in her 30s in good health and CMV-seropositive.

In DNA, the CDR3 is TGTGCCAGCAGCTTTACCCCTCTCGGGGAGCAGTACTTC. It encodes CASSFTPLGEQYF. This chain joins TRBV5-6 and TRBJ2-7; D uncertain. The CDR3 totals 13 residues. Trimming removed 2 bases from V and 7 bases from J, with 13 bases in between. CDR1 and CDR2 from the germline V gene are SGHDT and YYEEEE.

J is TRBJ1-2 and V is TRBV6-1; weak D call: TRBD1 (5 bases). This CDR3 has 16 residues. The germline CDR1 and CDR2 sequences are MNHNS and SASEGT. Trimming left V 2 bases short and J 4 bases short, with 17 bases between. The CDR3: CASSERSQGSFYGYTF. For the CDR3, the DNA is TGTGCCAGCAGTGAAAGGTCTCAGGGTTCCTTCTATGGCTACACCTTC.